This entry describes one TCR beta chain. This table comes from immunoSEQ multiplex PCR, and its TCRdb copy is limited to in-frame clones, with some not included. Seen here are around 250,000 clones, about nine tenths observed once, and the top ten hold roughly 1.2%. These data come from a study of blood T cell repertoires in COVID-19. This CDR3 has 16 amino acids. V lost 5 bases to trimming and J lost 4 bases; unmatched junction nucleotides: 5. The germline V gene has CDR1 KGHDR and CDR2 SFDVKD. This sequence joins TRBV24-1 and TRBJ2-1; 12 positions agree with TRBD2. Input material: PBMCs or T cells enriched from blood (not recorded which). This TCR came from a human donor in a cohort exposed to, infected with or recovered from COVID-19 (not recorded which). The donor label of this sample is uncertain. The CDR3: CATSAASGGVYNEQFF. As DNA, the CDR3 is TGTGCCACCAGTGCCGCTAGCGGGGGGGTATACAATGAGCAGTTCTTC.